This T cell receptor (beta chain) was observed in a study of OX40 agonist ivuxolimab in advanced cancers. Autoimmune disease history or systemic immunosuppression was exclusionary. In germline, CDR1 is KGHSH, CDR2 LQKENI. V lost 3 bases to trimming and J lost 2 bases, with 11 bases between them. The CDR3 is made up of 14 amino acids. Here immunoSEQ multiplex PCR was the method, and the copy in TCRdb shows in-frame clones only, minus some. The sample holds tens of thousands of clones, around four fifths seen once. The chain joins TRBV18 to TRBJ2-7; D is perhaps TRBD1 (5 bases). The source of this sequence is an adult with an advanced solid tumor such as melanoma, head and neck, liver or kidney cancer. Sequencing was performed on CD4+ or CD8+ T cells sorted from blood, taken in a trial of the OX40 agonist ivuxolimab. CDR3 sequence reads: CASSPPDKAYEQYF. In DNA, the CDR3 is TGTGCCAGCTCACCCCCGGACAAAGCCTACGAGCAGTACTTC.